The clone carrying this TCR beta chain was recorded at least ten times. The antigen remains unidentified. Sample time point: newly diagnosed GD, antithyroid drugs for less than 3 months. Isolated PBMC RNA provided the starting material for the TCR library. Diagnosis followed American Thyroid Association guidelines for Graves' disease. The data are from a study of regulatory T cells in long-lasting Graves disease. Notes on the study in general: Lower TCR diversity was seen in persistent Graves' patients than in newly diagnosed ones.

Both iRepertoire HTBI primers and Arm-PCR of CDR3 regions were used to build the TCR beta libraries. Using its own MiXCR run on the multiplex PCR reads, TCRdb lists one record per CDR3 protein. The sample records roughly 380,000 distinct CDR3 sequences, about 14% being singletons. This specimen consisted of peripheral blood mononuclear cells (PBMCs), obtained at new diagnosis, from a patient treated with antithyroid drugs. The source of this sequence is a female donor with Graves disease.

CDR3 DNA sequence: TGTGCCAGCAGCCTATCGGGACAACTAAGGCCTGCAACTAATGAAAAACTGTTTTTT. Encoded protein: CASSLSGQLRPATNEKLFF. J is TRBJ1-4 and V is TRBV13, with D perhaps TRBD1 (6 bases). V was trimmed by 5 bases and J by 0 bases, leaving 22 bases between them. This CDR3 is 19 amino acids long. Germline V gives CDR1 PRHDT, CDR2 FYEKMQ (reference sequence).